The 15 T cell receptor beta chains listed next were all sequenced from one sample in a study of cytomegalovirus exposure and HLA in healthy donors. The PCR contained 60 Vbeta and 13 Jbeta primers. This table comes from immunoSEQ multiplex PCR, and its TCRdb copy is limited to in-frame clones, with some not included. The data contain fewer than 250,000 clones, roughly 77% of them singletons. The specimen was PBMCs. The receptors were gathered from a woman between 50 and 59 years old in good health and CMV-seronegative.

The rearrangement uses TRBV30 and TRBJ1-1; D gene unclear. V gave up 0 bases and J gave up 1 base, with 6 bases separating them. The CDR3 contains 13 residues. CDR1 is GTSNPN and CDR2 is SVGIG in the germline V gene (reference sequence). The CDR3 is CAWSVGGNTEAFF. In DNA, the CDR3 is TGTGCCTGGAGTGTCGGCGGGAACACTGAAGCTTTCTTT.

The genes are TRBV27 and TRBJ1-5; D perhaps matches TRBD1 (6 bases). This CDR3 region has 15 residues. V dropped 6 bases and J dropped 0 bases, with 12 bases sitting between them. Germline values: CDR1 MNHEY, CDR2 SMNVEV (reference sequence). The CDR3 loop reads CASRPGTTSNQPQHF. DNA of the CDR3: TGTGCCAGCAGGCCCGGGACAACTAGCAATCAGCCCCAGCATTTT.

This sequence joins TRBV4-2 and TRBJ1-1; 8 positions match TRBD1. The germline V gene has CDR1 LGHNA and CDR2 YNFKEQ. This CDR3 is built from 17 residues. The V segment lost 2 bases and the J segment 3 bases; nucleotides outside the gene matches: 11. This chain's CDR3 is CASSQLGRTGTDTEAFF. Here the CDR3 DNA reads TGTGCCAGCAGCCAACTAGGTCGGACAGGGACGGACACTGAAGCTTTCTTT.

The CDR3 coding sequence is TGCAGCGTTCAGACCGGGACAGGGACGGGGGAGCAGTACTTC. Amino acids: CSVQTGTGTGEQYF. The chain joins TRBV29-1 to TRBJ2-7; 9 bases align to TRBD1. Germline trimming cut 5 bases from V and 7 bases from J; bases unmatched to any gene: 12. Germline CDR1 reads SQVTM; CDR2 reads ANQGSEA. The CDR3 consists of 14 residues.

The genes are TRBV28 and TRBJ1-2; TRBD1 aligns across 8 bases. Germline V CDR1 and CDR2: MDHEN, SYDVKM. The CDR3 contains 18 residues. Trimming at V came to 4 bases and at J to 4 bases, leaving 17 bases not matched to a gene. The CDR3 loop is CASSWALGGGQGAYGYTF. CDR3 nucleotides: TGTGCCAGCAGTTGGGCCCTAGGGGGGGGGCAGGGGGCCTATGGCTACACCTTC.

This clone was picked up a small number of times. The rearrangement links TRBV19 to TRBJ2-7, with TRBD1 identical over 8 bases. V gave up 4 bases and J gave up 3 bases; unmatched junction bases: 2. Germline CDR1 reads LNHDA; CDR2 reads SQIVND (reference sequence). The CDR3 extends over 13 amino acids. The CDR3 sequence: CASSTTGGYEQYF. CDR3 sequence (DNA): TGTGCCAGTAGTACAACAGGGGGCTACGAGCAGTACTTC.

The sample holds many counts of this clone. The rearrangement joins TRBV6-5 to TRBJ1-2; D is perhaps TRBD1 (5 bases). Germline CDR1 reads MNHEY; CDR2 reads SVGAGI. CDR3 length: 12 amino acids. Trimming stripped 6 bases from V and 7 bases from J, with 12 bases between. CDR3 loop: CASSTGSSGYTF. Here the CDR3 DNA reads TGTGCCAGCAGCACAGGAAGTTCTGGCTACACCTTC.

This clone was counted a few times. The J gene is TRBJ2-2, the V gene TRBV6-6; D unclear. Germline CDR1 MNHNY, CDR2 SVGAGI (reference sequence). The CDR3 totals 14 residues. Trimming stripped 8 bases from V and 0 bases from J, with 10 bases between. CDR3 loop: CASEEGPNTGELFF. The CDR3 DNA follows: TGTGCCAGCGAGGAAGGCCCGAACACCGGGGAGCTGTTTTTT.

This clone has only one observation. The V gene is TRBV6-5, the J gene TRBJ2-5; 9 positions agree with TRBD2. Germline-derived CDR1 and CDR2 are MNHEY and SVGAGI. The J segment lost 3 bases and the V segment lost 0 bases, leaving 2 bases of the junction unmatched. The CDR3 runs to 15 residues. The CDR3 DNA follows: TGTGCCAGCAGTTACTCCCTAGCGGGGAAAGAGACCCAGTACTTC. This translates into CASSYSLAGKETQYF.

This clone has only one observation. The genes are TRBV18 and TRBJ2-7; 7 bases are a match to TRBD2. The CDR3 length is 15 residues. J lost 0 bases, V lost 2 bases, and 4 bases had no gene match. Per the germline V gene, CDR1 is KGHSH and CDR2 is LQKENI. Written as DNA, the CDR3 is TGTGCCAGCTCACCATCCAGCGGGATCTCCTACGAGCAGTACTTC. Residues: CASSPSSGISYEQYF.

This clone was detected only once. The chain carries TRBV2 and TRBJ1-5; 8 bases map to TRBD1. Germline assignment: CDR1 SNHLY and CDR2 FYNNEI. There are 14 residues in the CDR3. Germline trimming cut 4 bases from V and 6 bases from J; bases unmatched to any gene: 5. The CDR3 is CASSGGQVGQPQHF. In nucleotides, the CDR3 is TGTGCCAGCAGTGGGGGACAGGTGGGTCAGCCCCAGCATTTT.

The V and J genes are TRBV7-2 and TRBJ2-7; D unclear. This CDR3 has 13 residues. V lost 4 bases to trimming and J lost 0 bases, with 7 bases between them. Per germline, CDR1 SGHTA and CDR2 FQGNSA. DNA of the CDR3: TGTGCCAGCAGCTCCTCCAGCTCCTACGAGCAGTACTTC. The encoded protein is CASSSSSSYEQYF.

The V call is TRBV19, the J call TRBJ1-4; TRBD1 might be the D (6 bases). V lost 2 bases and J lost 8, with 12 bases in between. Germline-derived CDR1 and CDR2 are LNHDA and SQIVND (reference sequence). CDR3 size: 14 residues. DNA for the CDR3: TGTGCCAGTAGTATAACAGGGAGTTCCGAAAAACTGTTTTTT. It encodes CASSITGSSEKLFF.

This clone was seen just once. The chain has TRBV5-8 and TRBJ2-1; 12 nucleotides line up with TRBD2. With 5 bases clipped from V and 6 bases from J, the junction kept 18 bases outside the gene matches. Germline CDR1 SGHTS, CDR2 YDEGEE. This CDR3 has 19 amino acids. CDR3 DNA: TGTGCCAGCAGAATGAACCTGCTAGCGGGGGGGCCATTTATCAATGAGCAGTTCTTC. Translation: CASRMNLLAGGPFINEQFF.

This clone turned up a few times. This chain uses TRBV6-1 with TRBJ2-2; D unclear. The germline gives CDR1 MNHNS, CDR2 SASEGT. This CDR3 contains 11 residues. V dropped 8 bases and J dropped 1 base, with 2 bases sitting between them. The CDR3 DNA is TGTGCCAGCCGGAACACCGGGGAGCTGTTTTTT. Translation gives CASRNTGELFF.